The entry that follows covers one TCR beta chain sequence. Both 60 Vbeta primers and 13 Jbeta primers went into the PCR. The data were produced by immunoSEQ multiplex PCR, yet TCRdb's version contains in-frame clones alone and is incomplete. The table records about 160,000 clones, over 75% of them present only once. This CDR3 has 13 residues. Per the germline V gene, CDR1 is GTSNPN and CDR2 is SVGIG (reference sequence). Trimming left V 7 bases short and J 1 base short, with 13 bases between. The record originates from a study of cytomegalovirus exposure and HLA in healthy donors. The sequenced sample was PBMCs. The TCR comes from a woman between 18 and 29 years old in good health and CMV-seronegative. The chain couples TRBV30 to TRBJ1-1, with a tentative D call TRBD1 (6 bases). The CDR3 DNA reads TGTGCCTCCAACAGGGCTTGGAACACTGAAGCTTTCTTT. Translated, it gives CASNRAWNTEAFF.